This TCR beta chain was observed in a study of T cells in Graves' hyperthyroidism and ophthalmopathy. Study results and limitations: Also found in blood were most expanded thyroid clonotypes above 0.001.

Patients aged 18 to 65 had newly diagnosed hyperthyroidism of under 2 months' duration. A note on this clonotype: Its specificity is not known.

The source material, RNA transcripts, was used to amplify TCR beta CDR3 regions. HTBI primers were employed in a first-round RT-PCR of the TCR CDR3. Using its own MiXCR run on the multiplex PCR reads, TCRdb lists one record per CDR3 protein. The sample holds about 520,000 distinct CDR3 sequences, less than 25% seen once. This TCR derives from a man between 18 and 29 years old with Graves' hyperthyroidism. The sample taken for sequencing was blood.

CDR3 coding DNA: TGTGCCAGCAGGACCAGGGGCAGATCAAACTATGGCTACACCTTC. Translation gives CASRTRGRSNYGYTF. The V gene is TRBV12-3 or TRBV12-4, the J gene TRBJ1-2; D may be TRBD1 (6 bases). Deletions cut 6 bases from V and 2 bases from J, with 16 bases between. The CDR3 is 15 residues long.